This T cell receptor beta chain was recovered during a study of blood T cell repertoires in COVID-19. Whole-study context: From the United States, Italy and Spain came samples of acute and convalescent COVID-19.

Sequencing was performed with immunoSEQ multiplex PCR; in TCRdb, only in-frame clones are kept and a portion is missing. The table includes fewer than 200,000 clones, about 92% detected once. CDR1 LNHDA and CDR2 SQIVND come from the germline V gene (reference sequence). The CDR3 is 14 amino acids. The germline V and J ends were trimmed by 7 bases and 4 bases, with 15 bases remaining between them. V gene TRBV19 combines with J gene TRBJ2-3; D might be TRBD1 (5 bases). This clonotype was obtained from a man aged 25-45 years with COVID-19, enrolled during active disease. The sample taken for sequencing was peripheral blood. CDR3 sequence reads: CASNPAGIPDTQYF. CDR3 nucleotide sequence: TGTGCCAGTAACCCGGCAGGGATCCCAGATACGCAGTATTTT.